The T cell receptor beta chain described here comes from a study of patients and donors after allogeneic stem cell transplantation. Only a few counts were recorded for this clonotype. TCRdb processed the RT-PCR reads anew with MiXCR; each CDR3 protein has one entry. The data show 90,000 to 120,000 distinct CDR3 sequences, approximately 40% seen once. Germline lookup yields CDR1 PRHDT and CDR2 FYEKMQ (reference sequence). Unmatched junction bases numbered 3, after V lost 4 bases and J lost 4 bases. This CDR3 is built from 14 residues. This clonotype was sampled from a human donor who was either an allogeneic HSCT recipient or a stem cell or donor lymphocyte infusion donor (not recorded which). It is not recorded whose cells these are; they may come from a transplant donor. Material for sequencing was blood, either unsorted or a sorted T cell fraction (not recorded which). The chain has TRBV13 and TRBJ2-1; TRBD1 matches at 8 bases. The CDR3 here is CASSSGTGYNEQFF. The CDR3 region has the DNA TGTGCCAGCAGCTCCGGGACAGGATACAATGAGCAGTTCTTC. Based on the CDR3 plus reference TRBV13 and TRBJ2-1, the full variable domain is AAGVIQSPRHLIKEKRETATLKCYPIPRHDTVYWYQQGPGQDPQFLISFYEKMQSDKGSIPDRFSAQQFSDYHSELNMSSLELGDSALYFCASSSGTGYNEQFFGPGTRLTVL.